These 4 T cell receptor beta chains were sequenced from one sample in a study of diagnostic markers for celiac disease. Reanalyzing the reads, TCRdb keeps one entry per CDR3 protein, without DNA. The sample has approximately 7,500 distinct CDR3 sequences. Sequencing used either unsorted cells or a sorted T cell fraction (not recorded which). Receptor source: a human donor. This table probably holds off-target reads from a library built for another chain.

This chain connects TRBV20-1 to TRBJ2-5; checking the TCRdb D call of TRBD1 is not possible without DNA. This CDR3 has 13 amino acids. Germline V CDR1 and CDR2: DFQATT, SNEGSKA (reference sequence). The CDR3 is CSANRGWSETQYF.

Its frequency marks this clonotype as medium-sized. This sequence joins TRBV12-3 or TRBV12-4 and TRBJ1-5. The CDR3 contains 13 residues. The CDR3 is CASSGSGNQPQHF.

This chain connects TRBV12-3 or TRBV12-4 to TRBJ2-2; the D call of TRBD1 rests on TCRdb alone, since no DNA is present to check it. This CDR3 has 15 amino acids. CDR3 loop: CASSYWGGATGELFF.

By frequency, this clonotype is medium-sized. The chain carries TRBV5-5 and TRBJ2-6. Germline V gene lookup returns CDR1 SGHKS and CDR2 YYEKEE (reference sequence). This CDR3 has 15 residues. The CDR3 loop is CASSLAGNGANVLTF.